The 5 T cell receptor beta chains listed next were all sequenced from one sample in a study of T cell repertoires in cytomegalovirus infection. TCRdb reprocessed the reads via MiXCR and lists one record per CDR3 protein. The table has nearly 650,000 distinct CDR3 sequences, around 24% seen once. The sample was CD8+ T cells from PBMCs. The receptors derive from a human donor in good health (CMV status not recorded). Some clones in this sample may be carry-over from other donors' samples.

This CDR3 is CSASPTVMNTEAFF. In DNA form, the CDR3 reads TGCAGTGCTAGTCCGACAGTTATGAACACTGAAGCTTTCTTT. This chain connects TRBV20-1 to TRBJ1-1; perhaps TRBD1 as D (5 bases). The CDR3 contains 14 residues. Germline V gene data show CDR1 as DFQATT and CDR2 as SNEGSKA (reference sequence). Trimming pared 3 bases from V and 0 bases from J, leaving 11 bases between.

The table lists this clonotype with many counts. The chain links TRBV7-2 to TRBJ2-3; 11 bases map to TRBD2. Germline-derived CDR1 and CDR2 are SGHTA and FQGNSA. The CDR3 is 19 amino acids. After removal of 1 base from V and 1 base from J, the junction contained 10 bases not matched to a gene. CDR3 sequence: CASSLGPQLAGARTDTQYF. DNA for the CDR3: TGTGCCAGCAGCTTAGGCCCGCAACTAGCGGGGGCGCGCACAGATACGCAGTATTTT.

This clonotype occurred a few times. J is TRBJ2-4 and V is TRBV7-2; D not resolved. Trimming stripped 6 bases from V and 2 bases from J, with 8 bases between. There are 13 residues in the CDR3. Germline lookup yields CDR1 SGHTA and CDR2 FQGNSA. CDR3 nucleotide sequence: TGTGCCAGCAGTTACCGGACCAAAAACATTCAGTACTTC. This translates into CASSYRTKNIQYF.

The chain couples TRBV12-3 or TRBV12-4 to TRBJ2-3; TRBD2 matches at 14 bases. V shed 6 bases, J shed 5 bases, and the junction held 10 bases outside the gene matches. The CDR3 covers 17 residues. The CDR3 region is CASSPGTSGGQGDTQYF. CDR3 DNA: TGTGCCAGCAGCCCTGGGACTAGCGGGGGTCAAGGAGATACGCAGTATTTT.

On this clonotype itself: This may be a read error, as it is one base from a much larger clone. This chain links TRBV7-2 with TRBJ2-1, with 9 bases aligning to TRBD2. The CDR3 extends over 15 amino acids. CDR1 and CDR2 (germline): SGHTA, FQGNSA. With V trimmed by 4 bases and J by 6 bases, 7 bases remained unmatched. The chain's CDR3 is CASSYAGGVSNEQFF. The CDR3 bases are TGTGCCAGCAGCTATGCGGGGGGGGTAAGCAATGAGCAGTTCTTC.